The 6 T cell receptor beta chains below were found in one sample sequenced in a study of blood T cell repertoires in COVID-19 (dated by TCRdb to about 2020). The protocol used for the library was the immunoSEQ multiplex PCR assay. Held by TCRdb, this immuneACCESS table contains in-frame sequences only and omits some clones. Under half of the omission traces to an unresolved V gene where checked; the cause of the rest is unknown. The sample includes 56,000 or so clones, with about 86% observed a single time. The top ten clonotypes cover 4% of the sample. Sequenced: peripheral blood. These receptors were obtained from a man aged 45-65 years with acute or convalescent COVID-19.

The genes are TRBV5-6 and TRBJ2-3, with TRBD1 as a possible D gene (6 bases). CDR1 and CDR2 (germline): SGHDT, YYEEEE. The CDR3 spans 13 residues. With 0 bases removed from V and 6 bases from J, the gap between germline ends came to 8 bases. CDR3 sequence: CASSLGRGDTQYF. As DNA, the CDR3 is TGTGCCAGCAGCTTGGGAAGGGGGGATACGCAGTATTTT.

The CDR3 region has the DNA TGTGCCAGCAGTTACCGGGACAGGGGAATCGGGGAGCTGTTTTTT. Translating it yields CASSYRDRGIGELFF. This chain joins TRBV6-2 or TRBV6-3 and TRBJ2-2; TRBD1 matches at 10 bases. Losses at the gene ends were 2 bases for V and 7 bases for J; bases not matched to a gene: 4. The CDR3 is made up of 15 amino acids. Germline CDR1 and CDR2: MNHEY and SVGEGT.

The J gene is TRBJ1-5, the V gene TRBV10-1, with 11 bases lining up with TRBD1. The V segment lost 7 bases and the J segment 4 bases; nucleotides outside the gene matches: 3. Per germline, CDR1 WNHNN and CDR2 SYGVQD (reference sequence). The CDR3 runs to 14 residues. The CDR3 loop is CASMRDRGNQPQHF. CDR3 nucleotide sequence: TGCGCCAGCATGAGGGACAGGGGGAATCAGCCCCAGCATTTT.

The J gene is TRBJ2-2, the V gene TRBV9, with 8 nucleotides matching TRBD2. Germline CDR1 and CDR2: SGDLS and YYNGEE. Trimming removed 4 bases from V and 4 bases from J; junction bases left unmatched: 9. CDR3 length: 16 residues. The CDR3 sequence: CASSSGGGISTGELFF. In nucleotides, the CDR3 is TGTGCCAGCAGCTCCGGGGGGGGAATAAGCACCGGGGAGCTGTTTTTT.

The chain has TRBV2 and TRBJ2-7, with D possibly TRBD2 on 5 matching bases. The germline V gene encodes CDR1 SNHLY and CDR2 FYNNEI. Trimming took off 6 bases at V and 6 bases at J, with 24 bases between the two ends. The CDR3 length is 16 residues. The CDR3 region has the DNA TGTGCCAGCAGAGCTATCCGGGGAACCGACAACCCCGAGCAGTACTTC. It translates to CASRAIRGTDNPEQYF.

The chain is built from TRBV28 and TRBJ1-4; 9 nucleotides align to TRBD1. The CDR3 is made up of 17 amino acids. Losses at the gene ends were 5 bases for V and 7 bases for J; bases not matched to a gene: 14. CDR1 and CDR2 from the germline V gene are MDHEN and SYDVKM. This CDR3 reads CASSPGQGFGLSEKLFF. In nucleotides, the CDR3 is TGTGCCAGCAGTCCCGGACAGGGGTTTGGCCTTAGTGAAAAACTGTTTTTT.